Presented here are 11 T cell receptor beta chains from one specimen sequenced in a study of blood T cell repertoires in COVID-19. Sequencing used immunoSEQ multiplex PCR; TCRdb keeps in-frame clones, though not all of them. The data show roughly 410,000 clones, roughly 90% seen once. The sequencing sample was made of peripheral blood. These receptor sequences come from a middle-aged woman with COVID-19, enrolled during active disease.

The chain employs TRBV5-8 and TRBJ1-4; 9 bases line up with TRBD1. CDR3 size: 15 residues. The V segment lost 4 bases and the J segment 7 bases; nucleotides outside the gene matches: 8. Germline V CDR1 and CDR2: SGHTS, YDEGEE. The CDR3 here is CASSLDRGRSEKLFF. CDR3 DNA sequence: TGTGCCAGCAGCCTCGACAGGGGGAGAAGTGAAAAACTGTTTTTT.

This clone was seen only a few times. The CDR3 reads CASSLDETGLYGYTF. The CDR3 coding sequence is TGCGCCAGCAGCTTGGACGAGACAGGGCTCTATGGCTACACCTTC. The chain is built from TRBV5-1 and TRBJ1-2, with 7 bases lining up with TRBD1. The length of the CDR3 is 15 residues. CDR1 and CDR2 from the germline V gene are SGHRS and YFSETQ. Trimming cost V 0 bases and J 4 bases; bases outside gene matches: 6.

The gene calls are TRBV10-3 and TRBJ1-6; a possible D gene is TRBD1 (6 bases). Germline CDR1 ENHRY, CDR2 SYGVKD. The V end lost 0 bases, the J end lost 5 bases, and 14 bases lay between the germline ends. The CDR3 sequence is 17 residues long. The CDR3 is CAISESSQGPNNSPLHF. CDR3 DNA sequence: TGTGCCATCAGTGAGTCCAGCCAGGGGCCCAATAATTCACCCCTCCACTTT.

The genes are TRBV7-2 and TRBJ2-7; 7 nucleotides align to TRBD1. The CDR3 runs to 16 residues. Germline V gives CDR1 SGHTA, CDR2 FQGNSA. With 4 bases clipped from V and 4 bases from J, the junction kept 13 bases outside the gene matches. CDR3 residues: CASSYKGGAPLYEQYF. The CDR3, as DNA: TGTGCCAGCAGCTATAAAGGGGGCGCGCCCCTTTACGAGCAGTACTTC.

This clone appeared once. The CDR3: CASSQDIAGGRGLEGYTF. The DNA for the CDR3 is TGCGCCAGCAGCCAAGATATTGCAGGGGGAAGGGGACTAGAAGGCTACACCTTC. This chain connects TRBV4-3 to TRBJ1-2, with 7 bases fitting TRBD1. This CDR3 region has 18 residues. V lost 0 bases to trimming and J lost 8 bases; unmatched junction nucleotides: 18. Germline CDR1 is LGHNA and CDR2 is YSLEER.

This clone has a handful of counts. In DNA, the CDR3 is TGTGCCAGCAGCCCAATTCCAGGGGAGGGCACTGAAGCTTTCTTT. This translates into CASSPIPGEGTEAFF. This chain connects TRBV14 to TRBJ1-1, with a weak D call TRBD1 (6 bases). The germline V gene encodes CDR1 SGHDN and CDR2 FVKESK. The CDR3 is made up of 15 amino acids. The V end lost 4 bases, the J end lost 4 bases, and 16 bases lay between the germline ends.

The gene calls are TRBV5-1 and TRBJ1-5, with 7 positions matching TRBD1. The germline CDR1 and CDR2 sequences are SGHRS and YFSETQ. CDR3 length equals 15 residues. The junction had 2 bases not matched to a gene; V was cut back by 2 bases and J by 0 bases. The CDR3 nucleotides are TGCGCCAGCAGCTTCGGGACAGCTAGCAATCAGCCCCAGCATTTT. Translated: CASSFGTASNQPQHF. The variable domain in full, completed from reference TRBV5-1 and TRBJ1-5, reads KAGVTQTPRYLIKTRGQQVTLSCSPISGHRSVSWYQQTPGQGLQFLFEYFSETQRNKGNFPGRFSGRQFSNSRSEMNVSTLELGDSALYLCASSFGTASNQPQHFGDGTRLSIL.

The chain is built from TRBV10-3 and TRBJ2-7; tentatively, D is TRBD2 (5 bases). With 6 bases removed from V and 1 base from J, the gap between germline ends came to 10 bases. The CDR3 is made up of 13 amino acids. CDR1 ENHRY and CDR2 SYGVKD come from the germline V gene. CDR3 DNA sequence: TGTGCCATCAGATCCGGGGATTCCTACGAGCAGTACTTC. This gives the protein CAIRSGDSYEQYF.

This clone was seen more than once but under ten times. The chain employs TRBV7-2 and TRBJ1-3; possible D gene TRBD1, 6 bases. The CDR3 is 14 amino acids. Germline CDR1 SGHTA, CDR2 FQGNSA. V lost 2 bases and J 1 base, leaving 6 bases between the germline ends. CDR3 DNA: TGTGCCAGCAGCTTAACAGGGTCTGGAAACACCATATATTTT. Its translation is CASSLTGSGNTIYF.

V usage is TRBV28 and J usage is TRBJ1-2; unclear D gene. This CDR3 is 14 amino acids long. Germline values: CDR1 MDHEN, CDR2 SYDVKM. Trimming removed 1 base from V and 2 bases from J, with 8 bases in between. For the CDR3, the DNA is TGTGCCAGCAGTTTATCCGCCCAGAACTATGGCTACACCTTC. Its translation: CASSLSAQNYGYTF.

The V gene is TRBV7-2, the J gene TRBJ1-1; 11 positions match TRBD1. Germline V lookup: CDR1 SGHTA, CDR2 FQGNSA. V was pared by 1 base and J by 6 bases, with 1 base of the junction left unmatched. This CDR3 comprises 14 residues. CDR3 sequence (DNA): TGTGCCAGCAGCTTAGGGGGACAGGGGGCTGAAGCTTTCTTT. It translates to CASSLGGQGAEAFF.